The clone carrying this T cell receptor beta chain was seen ten or more times. RNA transcripts provided the source from which TCR beta CDR3 regions were amplified. In the first-round RT-PCR of the TCR CDR3, the HTBI primer set was used. TCRdb called the multiplex PCR reads again in MiXCR, with one record for every CDR3 protein. The sample carries 250,000 to 300,000 distinct CDR3 sequences, roughly 13% recorded once. This entry is derived from a study of T cells in Graves' hyperthyroidism and ophthalmopathy. Study details: Specimen type is peripheral blood, collected at initial diagnosis prior to any treatment.

Hyperthyroidism had been newly diagnosed in patients aged 18 to 65, and its duration was under 2 months. Criteria for exclusion of patients were uncontrolled infection, other autoimmune disease, pregnancy or lactation. Clinical symptoms, serum thyroxine, TRAb, thyroid ultrasound and orbital computed tomography established diagnosis. Sequencing used blood. The clonotype originates from a middle-aged woman with Graves' hyperthyroidism.

This CDR3 is CASSNRDTGELFF. CDR3 DNA: TGTGCCAGCAGTAACAGGGACACCGGGGAGCTGTTTTTT. The J gene is TRBJ2-2, the V gene TRBV12-3 or TRBV12-4, with D perhaps TRBD1 (6 bases). CDR3 length: 13 amino acids. The V end was cut by 5 bases, the J end by 3 bases, with 7 bases between.